One sample yielded the 27 T cell receptor beta chains listed below, sequenced in a study of CD8 T cells in Susac syndrome. Random hexamers were used to reverse transcribe roughly 0.5 to 1 ug of RNA. TCRdb independently ran MiXCR on the immunoSEQ multiplex PCR reads; one entry per CDR3 protein. Of approximately 110,000 distinct CDR3 sequences listed, about 93% were seen once; the top ten hold around 0.078%. Sequencing was done on a sample of CD4+ T cells from PBMCs. All receptors derive from a human donor in good health.

The chain couples TRBV20-1 to TRBJ2-3, with a possible D match to TRBD2 (7 bases). V shed 3 bases and J shed 4 bases, with 14 bases lying between them. The CDR3 is 14 amino acids. Per the germline V gene, CDR1 is DFQATT and CDR2 is SNEGSKA (reference sequence). The CDR3 is CSASPSGTSDTQYF. The CDR3 region has the DNA TGCAGTGCTAGCCCGAGCGGGACATCAGATACGCAGTATTTT.

The CDR3, as DNA: TGTGCCGCAAGCACCGGCTACGAGCAGTACTTC. Protein: CAASTGYEQYF. This chain uses TRBV3-1 with TRBJ2-7; D is unclear. CDR1 LGHDT and CDR2 YNNKEL come from the germline V gene (reference sequence). V lost 11 bases and J 3 bases, leaving 11 bases between the germline ends. The CDR3 loop spans 11 amino acids.

This chain uses TRBV20-1 with TRBJ2-5; D unclear. V was trimmed by 6 bases and J by 2 bases, leaving 31 bases between them. Germline CDR1 and CDR2: DFQATT and SNEGSKA (reference sequence). CDR3 size: 19 residues. The CDR3 is CSAIPGVFRQPDFQETQYF. The CDR3 region has the DNA TGCAGTGCCATACCCGGAGTATTCCGGCAGCCCGATTTTCAAGAGACCCAGTACTTC.

The V gene is TRBV12-3 or TRBV12-4, the J gene TRBJ2-2; D perhaps matches TRBD2 (6 bases). Trimming left V 6 bases short and J 8 bases short, with 7 bases between. The CDR3 covers 11 residues. CDR3 amino acids: CASRGTGELFF. The DNA for the CDR3 is TGTGCCAGCAGGGGGACTGGGGAGCTGTTTTTT.

The V call is TRBV5-1, the J call TRBJ2-7; D gene unclear. Germline V CDR1 and CDR2: SGHRS, YFSETQ. The CDR3 is made up of 14 amino acids. V was shortened by 0 bases and J by 6 bases, with 13 bases between the two germline ends. The CDR3 sequence: CASSLALEKGEQYF. CDR3 DNA: TGCGCCAGCAGCTTGGCCTTGGAAAAGGGCGAGCAGTACTTC.

V and J are TRBV5-1 and TRBJ2-1; 12 bases fit TRBD2. Unmatched junction bases numbered 3, after V lost 2 bases and J lost 6 bases. CDR1 SGHRS and CDR2 YFSETQ come from the germline V gene. This CDR3 comprises 15 residues. Here the CDR3 DNA reads TGCGCCAGCAGCTTAGAGACTAGCGGGAGCAATGAGCAGTTCTTC. This codes for CASSLETSGSNEQFF.

The genes are TRBV20-1 and TRBJ1-5; weak D call: TRBD1 (6 bases). The CDR3 is 13 residues long. Germline lookup yields CDR1 DFQATT and CDR2 SNEGSKA (reference sequence). Trimming pared 1 base from V and 6 bases from J, leaving 10 bases between. CDR3 DNA sequence: TGCAGTGCTAGAGGGGGGCACGGTCAGCCCCAGCATTTT. Its protein is CSARGGHGQPQHF.

The rearrangement links TRBV10-3 to TRBJ1-5; D is possibly TRBD1 (5 bases). The CDR3 runs to 15 residues. V lost 2 bases and J 1 base, leaving 9 bases between the germline ends. CDR1 and CDR2 from the germline V gene are ENHRY and SYGVKD. In nucleotides, the CDR3 is TGTGCCATCAGTGAGGTAGGGGTCAGCAATCAGCCCCAGCATTTT. This translates into CAISEVGVSNQPQHF.

The genes are TRBV6-6 and TRBJ1-5; 7 nucleotides match TRBD1. Trimming cost V 6 bases and J 0 bases; bases outside gene matches: 8. This CDR3 has 16 residues. The germline CDR1 and CDR2 sequences are MNHNY and SVGAGI (reference sequence). For the CDR3, the DNA is TGTGCCAGCAGCACGGGACAGACATATAGCAATCAGCCCCAGCATTTT. Its translation: CASSTGQTYSNQPQHF.

This clonotype was seen just once. The V and J genes are TRBV14 and TRBJ2-3, with D perhaps matching TRBD2 (5 bases). Trimming left V 1 base short and J 5 bases short, with 13 bases between. Germline V CDR1 and CDR2: SGHDN, FVKESK. The CDR3 length is 15 residues. CDR3 in DNA: TGTGCCAGCAGCCAAGTAGTGGGCGAGGGAGATACGCAGTATTTT. Encoded protein: CASSQVVGEGDTQYF.

This sequence joins TRBV12-3 or TRBV12-4 and TRBJ1-4; possibly TRBD1 for D (5 bases). V was trimmed by 2 bases and J by 8 bases, leaving 9 bases between them. The CDR3 is 13 amino acids. CDR3 region: CASSLIEGEKLFF. CDR3 DNA: TGTGCCAGCAGTTTAATCGAGGGGGAAAAACTGTTTTTT.

This sequence joins TRBV5-6 and TRBJ2-5; D might be TRBD1 (5 bases). Between the trimmed V and J ends, which lost 4 bases and 5 bases, there was a span of 15 bases. The CDR3 has 14 residues. Germline lookup yields CDR1 SGHDT and CDR2 YYEEEE. The CDR3 DNA is TGTGCCAGCAGCGGGGCCCCCGGAATGGAGACCCAGTACTTC. Its translation: CASSGAPGMETQYF. The variable domain in full, completed from reference TRBV5-6 and TRBJ2-5, reads DAGVTQSPTHLIKTRGQQVTLRCSPKSGHDTVSWYQQALGQGPQFIFQYYEEEERQRGNFPDRFSGHQFPNYSSELNVNALLLGDSALYLCASSGAPGMETQYFGPGTRLLVL.

This chain joins TRBV6-2 or TRBV6-3 and TRBJ2-7; TRBD1 matches at 9 bases. CDR3 length: 13 amino acids. The germline gives CDR1 MNHEY, CDR2 SVGEGT. J was trimmed by 2 bases and V by 7 bases; bases with no gene match: 3. CDR3 nucleotides: TGTGCCAGCAAACAGGGGGCAGCCTACGAGCAGTACTTC. Residues: CASKQGAAYEQYF.

The chain uses TRBV4-3 and TRBJ2-7, with D perhaps matching TRBD1 (5 bases). Between the trimmed V and J ends, which lost 1 base and 3 bases, there was a span of 16 bases. Germline V CDR1 and CDR2: LGHNA, YSLEER. This CDR3 comprises 16 residues. The CDR3 spells CASSQGYAGNYYEQYF. The DNA of the CDR3 is TGCGCCAGCAGCCAAGGATACGCAGGGAATTACTACGAGCAGTACTTC.

Only one count was recorded for this clonotype. CDR3 amino acids: CASSRAGTADQPQHF. CDR3 DNA: TGTGCCAGTAGTCGCGCCGGGACAGCAGATCAGCCCCAGCATTTT. The chain combines TRBV19 with TRBJ1-5, with 7 bases identical to TRBD1. CDR1 and CDR2 from the germline V gene are LNHDA and SQIVND (reference sequence). This CDR3 is built from 15 residues. J was trimmed by 5 bases and V by 5 bases; bases with no gene match: 9.

The chain combines TRBV5-1 with TRBJ1-1; unclear D gene. The germline V gene has CDR1 SGHRS and CDR2 YFSETQ. CDR3 length: 15 amino acids. V gave up 0 bases and J gave up 2 bases, with 11 bases separating them. The CDR3 spells CASSLDPEANTEAFF. DNA of the CDR3: TGCGCCAGCAGCTTGGACCCGGAAGCTAACACTGAAGCTTTCTTT.

The chain couples TRBV2 to TRBJ2-2, with 8 bases identical to TRBD1. The CDR3 consists of 15 residues. Germline values: CDR1 SNHLY, CDR2 FYNNEI. With V trimmed by 5 bases and J by 4 bases, 6 bases remained unmatched. DNA for the CDR3: TGTGCCAGCAGTCTTGACAGGGGAGGCACCGGGGAGCTGTTTTTT. Encoded protein: CASSLDRGGTGELFF. Looking up the rest from reference TRBV2 and TRBJ2-2 gives the full variable domain: EPEVTQTPSHQVTQMGQEVILRCVPISNHLYFYWYRQILGQKVEFLVSFYNNEISEKSEIFDDQFSVERPDGSNFTLKIRSTKLEDSAMYFCASSLDRGGTGELFFGEGSRLTVL.

The rearrangement joins TRBV7-2 to TRBJ2-3; D unresolved. Per germline, CDR1 SGHTA and CDR2 FQGNSA. The CDR3 is 13 residues long. Trimming removed 5 bases from V and 3 bases from J, with 9 bases in between. The chain's CDR3 is CASSPGWTDTQYF. CDR3 nucleotide sequence: TGTGCCAGCAGCCCCGGGTGGACAGATACGCAGTATTTT. The full variable domain, in which reference TRBV7-2 and TRBJ2-3 provide the parts outside the CDR3, is GAGVSQSPSNKVTEKGKDVELRCDPISGHTALYWYRQSLGQGLEFLIYFQGNSAPDKSGLPSDRFSAERTGGSVSTLTIQRTQQEDSAVYLCASSPGWTDTQYFGPGTRLTVL.

V and J are TRBV29-1 and TRBJ2-1; the match to TRBD2 covers 11 bases. This CDR3 region has 16 residues. With 4 bases clipped from V and 4 bases from J, the junction kept 9 bases outside the gene matches. The germline CDR1 and CDR2 sequences are SQVTM and ANQGSEA. The CDR3 DNA is TGCAGCGTTGCGGGGAGGGCTAGCGGGGGGTACAATGAGCAGTTCTTC. Its translation: CSVAGRASGGYNEQFF.

The V call is TRBV6-5, the J call TRBJ1-2; a weak D match, TRBD1 (5 bases). Germline V gives CDR1 MNHEY, CDR2 SVGAGI. V was pared by 2 bases and J by 8 bases, with 12 bases between. The CDR3 length is 13 residues. Here the CDR3 reads CASSYAPRGGYTF. The CDR3 DNA is TGTGCCAGCAGTTACGCCCCAAGGGGAGGCTACACCTTC.

The J gene is TRBJ2-7, the V gene TRBV5-1, with TRBD2 matching over 10 bases. This CDR3 has 17 amino acids. V dropped 1 base and J dropped 2; count of bases not matched to a gene: 9. Germline V gene lookup returns CDR1 SGHRS and CDR2 YFSETQ. Here the CDR3 DNA reads TGCGCCAGCAGCTTGAGAGCTAGCGGGAGTAGGGCCTACGAGCAGTACTTC. Residues: CASSLRASGSRAYEQYF. The variable domain in full, with the rest retrieved from reference TRBV5-1 and TRBJ2-7, is KAGVTQTPRYLIKTRGQQVTLSCSPISGHRSVSWYQQTPGQGLQFLFEYFSETQRNKGNFPGRFSGRQFSNSRSEMNVSTLELGDSALYLCASSLRASGSRAYEQYFGPGTRLTVT.

The chain links TRBV30 to TRBJ2-3, with 12 bases fitting TRBD2. This CDR3 is 16 amino acids long. The ends lost 2 bases at V and 4 bases at J; junction bases unmatched: 7. Germline values: CDR1 GTSNPN, CDR2 SVGIG (reference sequence). The CDR3 nucleotides read TGTGCCTGGAGTTCGACTAGCGGGAGTCACCCAGATACGCAGTATTTT. Its translation: CAWSSTSGSHPDTQYF.

The CDR3 loop reads CASSFGPQISEQYF. In nucleotides, the CDR3 is TGCGCCAGCAGCTTCGGTCCCCAGATCTCCGAGCAGTACTTC. The gene calls are TRBV5-1 and TRBJ2-7; no definite D call. CDR1 is SGHRS and CDR2 is YFSETQ in the germline V gene. CDR3 size: 14 residues. Trimming pared 2 bases from V and 6 bases from J, leaving 15 bases between.

The chain employs TRBV30 and TRBJ1-2, with D perhaps matching TRBD1 (5 bases). The V and J ends lost 1 base and 2 bases respectively, with 14 bases between them. Germline-derived CDR1 and CDR2 are GTSNPN and SVGIG (reference sequence). The CDR3 spans 15 residues. CDR3 amino acids: CAWSARLGENYGYTF. The DNA for the CDR3 is TGTGCCTGGAGTGCGAGGTTAGGGGAGAACTATGGCTACACCTTC.

The chain carries TRBV27 and TRBJ1-2; D ambiguous. The ends were cut back, 6 bases at V and 6 bases at J, with 17 bases in the middle. CDR1 and CDR2 (germline): MNHEY, SMNVEV (reference sequence). The CDR3 covers 14 residues. CDR3 sequence (DNA): TGTGCCAGCAGCTCTCCCGAAAGAGAGAATGGCTACACCTTC. It specifies CASSSPERENGYTF.

The chain employs TRBV15 and TRBJ2-6, with D unresolved. The CDR3 loop spans 15 amino acids. Germline V gene sequence: CDR1 LNHNV, CDR2 YYDKDF (reference sequence). V lost 0 bases, J lost 2 bases, and 5 bases lay in between. As DNA, the CDR3 is TGTGCCACCAGCAGAGAGTTTCCTGGGGCCAACGTCCTGACTTTC. Translating it yields CATSREFPGANVLTF. The full variable domain, in which reference TRBV15 and TRBJ2-6 provide the parts outside the CDR3, is DAMVIQNPRYQVTQFGKPVTLSCSQTLNHNVMYWYQQKSSQAPKLLFHYYDKDFNNEADTPDNFQSRRPNTSFCFLDIRSPGLGDTAMYLCATSREFPGANVLTFGAGSRLTVL.

The chain employs TRBV10-1 and TRBJ1-2; TRBD1 aligns across 7 bases. The CDR3 has 14 amino acids. V was clipped by 5 bases and J by 5 bases; unmatched bases: 8. CDR1 WNHNN and CDR2 SYGVQD come from the germline V gene (reference sequence). In DNA, the CDR3 is TGCGCCAGCAGTCCGGGACAGACGCCTTATGGCTACACCTTC. Translated: CASSPGQTPYGYTF.